This TCR beta chain was captured in a study of cytomegalovirus exposure and HLA in healthy donors. This clone has just a few counts. Its antigen is unknown. Study findings and constraints: Associated with cytomegalovirus, according to the listing, were around 160 TCR beta chains. Cytomegalovirus status was reportedly diagnosed by the classifier with high specificity and sensitivity. A few chains linked to CMV were shown in vitro to be specific for CMV antigens. The dataset shows that most TCR sequences were rare, while some public TCRs occurred in many donors.

The trim removed 5 bases at V and 3 bases at J, leaving 4 bases unmatched. CDR3 length: 14 residues. Germline V gene data show CDR1 as SGHNT and CDR2 as YYREEE (reference sequence). Using immunoSEQ multiplex PCR, the repertoire was profiled, and TCRdb retains in-frame clones only, with some absent. The sample holds hundreds of thousands of clones; approximately 90% are singletons and the top ten take around 3%. The source of this sequence is a man aged 18 to 30 in good health and CMV-seronegative. The V and J genes are TRBV5-4 and TRBJ1-1, with 10 nucleotides matching TRBD1. Sequenced sample: PBMCs. The CDR3 loop reads CASSPTGGHTEAFF. Written as DNA, the CDR3 is TGTGCCAGCAGTCCGACAGGGGGCCACACTGAAGCTTTCTTT.